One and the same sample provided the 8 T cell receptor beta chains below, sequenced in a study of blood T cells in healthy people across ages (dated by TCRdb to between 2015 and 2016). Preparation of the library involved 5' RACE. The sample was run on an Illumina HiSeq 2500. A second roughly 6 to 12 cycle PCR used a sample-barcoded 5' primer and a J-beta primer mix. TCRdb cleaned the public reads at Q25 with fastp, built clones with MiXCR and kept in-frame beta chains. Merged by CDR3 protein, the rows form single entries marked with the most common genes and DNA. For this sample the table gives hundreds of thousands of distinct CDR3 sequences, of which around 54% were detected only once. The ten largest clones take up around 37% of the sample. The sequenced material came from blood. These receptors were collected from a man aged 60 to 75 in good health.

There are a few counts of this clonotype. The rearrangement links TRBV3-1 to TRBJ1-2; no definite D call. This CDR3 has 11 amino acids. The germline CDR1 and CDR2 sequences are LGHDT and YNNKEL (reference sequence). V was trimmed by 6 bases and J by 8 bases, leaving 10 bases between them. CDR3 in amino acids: CASSSPAGYTF. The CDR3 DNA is TGTGCCAGCAGTTCTCCCGCGGGCTACACCTTC.

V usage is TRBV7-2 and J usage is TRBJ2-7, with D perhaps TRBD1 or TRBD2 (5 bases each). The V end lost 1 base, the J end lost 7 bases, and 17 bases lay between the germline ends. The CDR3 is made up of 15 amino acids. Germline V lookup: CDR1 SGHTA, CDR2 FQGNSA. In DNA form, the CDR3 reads TGTGCCAGCAGCTTAGGGGGGAGCAAAAGTTGGGAGCAGTACTTC. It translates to CASSLGGSKSWEQYF.

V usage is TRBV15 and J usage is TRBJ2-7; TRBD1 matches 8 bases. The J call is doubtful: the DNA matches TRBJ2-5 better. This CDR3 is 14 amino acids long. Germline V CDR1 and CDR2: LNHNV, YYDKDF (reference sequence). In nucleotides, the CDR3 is TGTGCCACCAGCAGACGGACAGGGCGGGAGACCCAGTACTTC. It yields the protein CATSRRTGRETQYF.

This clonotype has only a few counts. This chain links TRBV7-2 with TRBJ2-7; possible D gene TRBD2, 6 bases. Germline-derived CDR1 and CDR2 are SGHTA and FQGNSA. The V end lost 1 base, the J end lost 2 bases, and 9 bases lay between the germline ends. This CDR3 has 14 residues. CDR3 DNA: TGTGCCAGCAGCTTAGGACTAGGAGCCTACGAGCAGTACTTC. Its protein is CASSLGLGAYEQYF.

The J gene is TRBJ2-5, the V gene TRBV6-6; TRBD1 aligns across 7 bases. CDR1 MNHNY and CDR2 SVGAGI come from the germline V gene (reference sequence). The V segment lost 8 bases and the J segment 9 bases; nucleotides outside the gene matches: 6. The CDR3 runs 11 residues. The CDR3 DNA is TGTGCCAGCGAGACCGACAGGGCCCAGTACTTC. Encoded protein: CASETDRAQYF.

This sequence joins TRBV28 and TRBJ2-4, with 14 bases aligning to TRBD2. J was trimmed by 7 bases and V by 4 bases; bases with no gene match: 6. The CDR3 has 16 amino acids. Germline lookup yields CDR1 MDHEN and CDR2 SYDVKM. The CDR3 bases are TGTGCCAGCAGTTCGGGACTAGCGGGAGCGAAGAACATTCAGTACTTC. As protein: CASSSGLAGAKNIQYF.

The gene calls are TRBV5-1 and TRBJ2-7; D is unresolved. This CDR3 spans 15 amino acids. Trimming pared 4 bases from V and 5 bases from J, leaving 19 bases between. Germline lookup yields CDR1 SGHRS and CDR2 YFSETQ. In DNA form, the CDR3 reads TGCGCCAGCAGCCCGGGTGGTGTGTGGGCCGACGAGCAGTACTTC. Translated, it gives CASSPGGVWADEQYF.

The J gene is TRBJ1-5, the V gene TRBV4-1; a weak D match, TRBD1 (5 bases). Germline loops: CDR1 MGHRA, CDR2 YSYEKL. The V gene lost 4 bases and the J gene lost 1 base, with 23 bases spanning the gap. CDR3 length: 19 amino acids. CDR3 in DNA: TGCGCCAGCAGCCTTGCCGGGACGGGGTTAAAAGTCAGCAATCAGCCCCAGCATTTT. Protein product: CASSLAGTGLKVSNQPQHF.